This TCR beta chain was obtained from a study of T cells in Graves' hyperthyroidism and ophthalmopathy. This clonotype was seen many times. RNA transcripts gave rise to amplified TCR beta CDR3 regions. First-round RT-PCR of the TCR CDR3 relied on the HTBI primer set. TCRdb fed the multiplex PCR reads into MiXCR, producing one record per CDR3 protein. The sample carries roughly 400,000 distinct CDR3 sequences, 15% to 17% recorded once. The clonotype originates from a woman aged 18 to 35 with Graves' hyperthyroidism that later progressed to Graves' ophthalmopathy. Sample: blood.

CDR3 DNA sequence: TGTGCCATCGGGGACAGGGGGCGAGTCTACTTC. Its protein product is CAIGDRGRVYF. The chain combines TRBV10-3 with TRBJ2-5; 12 positions agree with TRBD1. The CDR3 covers 11 residues. The V segment lost 8 bases and the J segment 14 bases; nucleotides outside the gene matches: 6. Germline V CDR1 and CDR2: ENHRY, SYGVKD.